Here is one TCR beta chain with its context. The data are from a study of blood T cell repertoires in COVID-19. Across the whole study: The United States, Italy and Spain supplied acute and convalescent COVID-19 samples. From T cells, B-cell-depleted T cells, or PBMCs came the material, which was cDNA or gDNA.

The CDR3 loop spans 13 amino acids. Trimming pared 5 bases from V and 4 bases from J, leaving 9 bases between. CDR1 and CDR2 (germline): LNHDA, SQIVND (reference sequence). Authors' data handling: Estimation of nucleated cell counts was performed using reference gene primer amplification. Generated by immunoSEQ multiplex PCR, the TCRdb table keeps only in-frame clones and is missing some. V and J calls and clone size are given by that table; D and trimming were obtained from the DNA. The data hold about 140,000 clones, with almost 90% observed a single time. What was sequenced was peripheral blood. The V call is TRBV19, the J call TRBJ1-5; D unresolved. The sequence was collected from a woman aged 55-69 years with acute or convalescent COVID-19. CDR3 nucleotides: TGTGCCAGTAGTCCAGGCAGGAATCAGCCCCAGCATTTT. Its protein is CASSPGRNQPQHF.